Detailed here is one T cell receptor (beta chain). The antigen is not known. TCRdb keeps only in-frame clones here, not all; method: immunoSEQ multiplex PCR. Of about 2 million clones in the sample, around 96% were seen once. Naive CD8 cells, CD45RO-negative and positively selected for CCR7, excluded terminally differentiated effector memory CD45RA+ cells. These data come from a study of shared clonotypes between healthy human individuals. Study information: The study used three CD4 naive, three CD4 memory, two CD8 naive and one CD8 memory plate per donor. Broader study findings: Memory subsets had estimated richness that was generally smaller than that of naive subsets. The researchers took only blood, and tissue repertoires probably look different.

The V segment lost 1 base and the J segment 2 bases; nucleotides outside the gene matches: 7. CDR1 MNHEY and CDR2 SMNVEV come from the germline V gene (reference sequence). The CDR3 loop spans 17 amino acids. The TCR was taken from a man younger than 30 in good health. The rearrangement uses TRBV27 and TRBJ2-2, with 7 bases identical to TRBD2. The specimen was naive CD8+ T cells sorted from blood. The CDR3 loop is CASSLYFSGRNTGELFF. The CDR3 DNA sequence: TGTGCCAGCAGTTTATATTTTAGCGGGCGCAACACCGGGGAGCTGTTTTTT.